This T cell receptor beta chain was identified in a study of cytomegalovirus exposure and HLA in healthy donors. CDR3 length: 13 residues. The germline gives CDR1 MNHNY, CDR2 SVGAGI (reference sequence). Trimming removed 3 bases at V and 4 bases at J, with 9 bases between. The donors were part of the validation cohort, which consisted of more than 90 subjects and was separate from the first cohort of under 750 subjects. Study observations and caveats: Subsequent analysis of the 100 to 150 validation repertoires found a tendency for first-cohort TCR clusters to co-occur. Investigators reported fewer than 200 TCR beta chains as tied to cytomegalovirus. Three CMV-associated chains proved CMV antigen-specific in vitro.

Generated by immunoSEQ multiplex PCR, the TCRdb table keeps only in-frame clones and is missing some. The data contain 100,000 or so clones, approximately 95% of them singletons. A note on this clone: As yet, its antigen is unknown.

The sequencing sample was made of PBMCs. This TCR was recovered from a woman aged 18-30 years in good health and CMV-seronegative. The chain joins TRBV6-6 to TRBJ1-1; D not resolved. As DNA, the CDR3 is TGTGCCAGCAGTTATCGGGCGGGCACTGAAGCTTTCTTT. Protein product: CASSYRAGTEAFF.